This is a list of T cell receptor beta chains from one sample in a study of blood T cell repertoires in COVID-19. The table came from immunoSEQ multiplex PCR; TCRdb's copy has only in-frame clones and leaves some out. The table records 300,000 to 400,000 clones, around 87% of them present only once. The sample consisted of peripheral blood. The source is a woman aged 55-75 years with COVID-19, enrolled during active disease. The CDR3 runs from the conserved cysteine through the conserved F or W. The order of the fields is clone size, J gene, V gene, D gene, CDR3 DNA, CDR3 protein. D genes are given only for firm matches. For some rows the clone size is stated as once, few or many, or as a class when expanded; others skip it.

size: -; J: TRBJ1-6; V: TRBV2; D: TRBD1; DNA: TGTGCCAGCAGTGCCCGGACAGGGGGCTCCAATTCACCCCTCCACTTT; CDR3: CASSARTGGSNSPLHF
size: few; J: TRBJ1-6; V: TRBV7-9; D: -; DNA: TGTGCCAGCAGCTTAGGGAGCTCCTATAATTCACCCCTCCACTTT; CDR3: CASSLGSSYNSPLHF
size: -; J: TRBJ2-7; V: TRBV7-9; D: -; DNA: TGTGCCAGCAGCTTAGAAGTGGGACATTACGAGCAGTACTTC; CDR3: CASSLEVGHYEQYF
size: -; J: TRBJ1-5; V: TRBV6-6; D: -; DNA: TGTGCCAGCAGCCCCTCCGGGACCCGGGAGCAGCCCCAGCATTTT; CDR3: CASSPSGTREQPQHF
size: -; J: TRBJ1-2; V: TRBV7-3; D: TRBD1; DNA: TGTGCCAGCAGCCTACAGGGGGAGTATGGCTACACCTTC; CDR3: CASSLQGEYGYTF
size: -; J: TRBJ1-2; V: TRBV2; D: -; DNA: TGTGCCAGCAGTCTACAGGGAGGGTATGGCTACACCTTC; CDR3: CASSLQGGYGYTF
size: -; J: TRBJ2-7; V: TRBV27; D: -; DNA: TGTGCCAGCAGCCCCTTAGGGGTTCCACTCGACGAGCAGTACTTC; CDR3: CASSPLGVPLDEQYF
size: -; J: TRBJ1-3; V: TRBV30; D: -; DNA: TGTGCCTGGACGCGGACAGCCTTCTCTGGAAACACCATATATTTT; CDR3: CAWTRTAFSGNTIYF
size: -; J: TRBJ2-7; V: TRBV6-2/TRBV6-3; D: TRBD2; DNA: TGTGCCAGCAGTTACTCGCTAGCGGGACCGTACGAGCAGTACTTC; CDR3: CASSYSLAGPYEQYF
size: -; J: TRBJ2-1; V: TRBV7-3; D: -; DNA: TGTGCCAGCAGCGACACAGGGTTCTCCGAGCAGTTCTTC; CDR3: CASSDTGFSEQFF
size: -; J: TRBJ2-4; V: TRBV7-9; D: -; DNA: TGTGCCAGCAGCTTAGTAGTACAGGGATTAGCCAAAAACATTCAGTACTTC; CDR3: CASSLVVQGLAKNIQYF
size: -; J: TRBJ1-1; V: TRBV6-1; D: -; DNA: TGTGCCAGCAGTGAAGATGCAGGGTGGGACACTGAAGCTTTCTTT; CDR3: CASSEDAGWDTEAFF
size: -; J: TRBJ2-2; V: TRBV19; D: -; DNA: TGTGCCAGTAGTAGCAACAGGGCGGTCGGGGAGCTGTTTTTT; CDR3: CASSSNRAVGELFF
size: -; J: TRBJ1-5; V: TRBV4-1; D: -; DNA: TGCGCCAGCAGCCGCGAAGGGGGCAATCAGCCCCAGCATTTT; CDR3: CASSREGGNQPQHF
size: -; J: TRBJ2-1; V: TRBV5-1; D: TRBD1; DNA: TGCGCCAGCAGCAGGACAGGGGCTGGGGACAATGAGCAGTTCTTC; CDR3: CASSRTGAGDNEQFF
size: -; J: TRBJ2-3; V: TRBV6-4; D: TRBD2; DNA: TGTGCCAGCAGTGACGTTTTGGCGGGGAGGGAGGCAGATACGCAGTATTTT; CDR3: CASSDVLAGREADTQYF
size: -; J: TRBJ2-2; V: TRBV6-5; D: -; DNA: TGTGCCAGCAGTTACTTAGAAACCGGGGAGCTGTTTTTT; CDR3: CASSYLETGELFF
size: few; J: TRBJ1-2; V: TRBV24-1; D: TRBD1; DNA: TGTGCCACCAGAGGGCAGGACAGGGGTGGCTACACCTTC; CDR3: CATRGQDRGGYTF
size: -; J: TRBJ2-5; V: TRBV5-1; D: -; DNA: TGCGCCAGCAGCCACAAGCGGGACCAAGAGACCCAGTACTTC; CDR3: CASSHKRDQETQYF
size: -; J: TRBJ2-7; V: TRBV12-3/TRBV12-4; D: -; DNA: TGTGCCAGCAGTTTAACAGGCTCCTACGAGCAGTACTTC; CDR3: CASSLTGSYEQYF
size: -; J: TRBJ2-2; V: TRBV5-5; D: -; DNA: TGTGCCAGCAGCTTGGCCCGGGATGGGTACACCGGGGAGCTGTTTTTT; CDR3: CASSLARDGYTGELFF
size: -; J: TRBJ1-1; V: TRBV18; D: TRBD1; DNA: TGTGCCAGCTCACCGTCCCGGGACAGACAGAACACTGAAGCTTTCTTT; CDR3: CASSPSRDRQNTEAFF
size: -; J: TRBJ1-2; V: TRBV11-2; D: -; DNA: TGTGCCAGCAGCTTATCTCCGGGTGGCGGCTATGGCTACACCTTC; CDR3: CASSLSPGGGYGYTF
size: -; J: TRBJ1-6; V: TRBV28; D: -; DNA: TGTGCCAGCATGACCGGGTCCTATAATTCACCCCTCCACTTT; CDR3: CASMTGSYNSPLHF
size: -; J: TRBJ2-5; V: TRBV5-6; D: TRBD2; DNA: TGTGCCAGCAGCTTTGGCGGGGGGGCCAGCGAGACCCAGTACTTC; CDR3: CASSFGGGASETQYF
size: -; J: TRBJ2-7; V: TRBV7-9; D: -; DNA: TGTGCCAGCAGCGCACCCAGGGGCTACGAGCAGTACTTC; CDR3: CASSAPRGYEQYF
size: -; J: TRBJ2-7; V: TRBV3-1/TRBV3-2; D: TRBD2; DNA: TGTGCCAGCAGCTATGGCGGGGGGTTCTCCTACGAGCAGTACTTC; CDR3: CASSYGGGFSYEQYF
size: -; J: TRBJ1-2; V: TRBV19; D: -; DNA: TGTGCCAGTACCTCCCGACGGTGGGGGGAGAACTATGGCTACACCTTC; CDR3: CASTSRRWGENYGYTF
size: -; J: TRBJ1-1; V: TRBV27; D: TRBD1; DNA: TGTGCCAGCACCAGTACTACAGGGGGGAACACTGAAGCTTTCTTT; CDR3: CASTSTTGGNTEAFF
size: -; J: TRBJ1-1; V: TRBV6-1; D: -; DNA: TGTGCCAGCAGTGAAGGAATTGGCAGGGAAAACACTGAAGCTTTCTTT; CDR3: CASSEGIGRENTEAFF
size: -; J: TRBJ1-3; V: TRBV11-2; D: -; DNA: TGTGCCAGCAGCCCCGGACAGTTTCCTGGAAACACCATATATTTT; CDR3: CASSPGQFPGNTIYF
size: -; J: TRBJ1-1; V: TRBV6-5; D: -; DNA: TGTGCCAGCAGTATCACAGGGAACACTGAAGCTTTCTTT; CDR3: CASSITGNTEAFF
size: -; J: TRBJ2-3; V: TRBV5-4; D: TRBD2; DNA: TGTGCCAGCAAATCTAGCGGGGGGCGAGTGACAGATACGCAGTATTTT; CDR3: CASKSSGGRVTDTQYF
size: -; J: TRBJ1-2; V: TRBV6-5; D: TRBD1; DNA: TGTGCCAGCAGTATCGACAGGGGGGATGGCTACACCTTC; CDR3: CASSIDRGDGYTF
size: -; J: TRBJ1-1; V: TRBV28; D: -; DNA: TGTGCCAGCAGTTTCCCATGGGCGGAGGACACTGAAGCTTTCTTT; CDR3: CASSFPWAEDTEAFF
size: many; J: TRBJ1-2; V: TRBV4-1; D: TRBD1; DNA: TGCGCCAGCAGCCAAGTGATCGGACAGGACTATGGCTACACCTTC; CDR3: CASSQVIGQDYGYTF
size: -; J: TRBJ2-1; V: TRBV7-6; D: TRBD2; DNA: TGTGCCAGCAGCCGATCGGGGGGATCCTACAATGAGCAGTTCTTC; CDR3: CASSRSGGSYNEQFF
size: -; J: TRBJ1-2; V: TRBV25-1; D: -; DNA: TGTGCCAGCAGCACCATACAGGAGAGCTATGGCTACACCTTC; CDR3: CASSTIQESYGYTF
size: few; J: TRBJ1-2; V: TRBV3-1/TRBV3-2; D: TRBD1; DNA: TGTGCCAGCAGACTCACAGGGGTGAGCTATGGCTACACCTTC; CDR3: CASRLTGVSYGYTF
size: -; J: TRBJ2-1; V: TRBV9; D: TRBD1; DNA: TGTGCCAGCAGCGTGGCGACGGGACAGGGTTACAATGAGCAGTTCTTC; CDR3: CASSVATGQGYNEQFF
size: -; J: TRBJ2-5; V: TRBV21-1; D: -; DNA: TGTGCCAGCAGCAAACCCGTGGGACTAGCGGAATCCCAAGAGACCCAGTACTTC; CDR3: CASSKPVGLAESQETQYF
size: -; J: TRBJ1-5; V: TRBV6-5; D: TRBD1; DNA: TGTGCCAGCTCAGGACAGGGGGGCAATCAGCCCCAGCATTTT; CDR3: CASSGQGGNQPQHF
size: -; J: TRBJ2-1; V: TRBV3-1/TRBV3-2; D: -; DNA: TGTGCCAGCAGCCAAATTTTTAGTGAGCATGAGCAGTTCTTC; CDR3: CASSQIFSEHEQFF
size: -; J: TRBJ2-3; V: TRBV7-2; D: -; DNA: TGTGCCAGCAGCCTGGACAGAGGTCTGGATACGCAGTATTTT; CDR3: CASSLDRGLDTQYF
size: -; J: TRBJ1-2; V: TRBV5-5; D: -; DNA: TGTGCCAGCACCCCAGAGTGGGGAGCCCCCCACTATGGCTACACCTTC; CDR3: CASTPEWGAPHYGYTF
size: -; J: TRBJ2-3; V: TRBV10-2; D: -; DNA: TGCGCCAGCAGTGAGCCCAGCCAGCGTCGGCCAGATACGCAGTATTTT; CDR3: CASSEPSQRRPDTQYF
size: -; J: TRBJ1-1; V: TRBV6-5; D: -; DNA: TGTGCCAGCAGTTACCGGGGGAGGGGGACGACTGAAGCTTTCTTT; CDR3: CASSYRGRGTTEAFF
size: -; J: TRBJ1-2; V: TRBV15; D: -; DNA: TGTGCCACCATGCCGTCGGCAGGCTATGGCTACACCTTC; CDR3: CATMPSAGYGYTF
size: once; J: TRBJ2-3; V: TRBV19; D: -; DNA: TGTGCCAGTAGTCAAGGGGCTCTAAGCACAGATACGCAGTATTTT; CDR3: CASSQGALSTDTQYF
size: -; J: TRBJ1-4; V: TRBV10-1; D: -; DNA: TGCGCCAGCAGCTTCGGGGGGCGAACTAATGAAAAACTGTTTTTT; CDR3: CASSFGGRTNEKLFF
size: -; J: TRBJ2-7; V: TRBV7-9; D: -; DNA: TGTGCCAGCAGCCCTTCAGGGGGGAACTACGAGCAGTACTTC; CDR3: CASSPSGGNYEQYF
size: -; J: TRBJ2-7; V: TRBV15; D: -; DNA: TGTGCCACCAGCAGATATCGGCAGGGGACCAACGAGCAGTACTTC; CDR3: CATSRYRQGTNEQYF
size: -; J: TRBJ1-2; V: TRBV27; D: TRBD1; DNA: TGTGCCAGCAGCTTGGACAGGTTAAACTATGGCTACACCTTC; CDR3: CASSLDRLNYGYTF
size: -; J: TRBJ2-1; V: TRBV20-1; D: -; DNA: TGCAGTGCTGGGGCAGGGAATGAGCAGTTCTTC; CDR3: CSAGAGNEQFF
size: -; J: TRBJ2-1; V: TRBV3-1/TRBV3-2; D: TRBD2; DNA: TGTGCCAGCAGCGAAACCCGGTCTAGCGGGGTATACAATGAGCAGTTCTTC; CDR3: CASSETRSSGVYNEQFF
size: -; J: TRBJ1-1; V: TRBV3-1/TRBV3-2; D: -; DNA: TGTGCCAGCAGCCAAGTAGCGACATTCACTGCTGAAGCTTTCTTT; CDR3: CASSQVATFTAEAFF
size: -; J: TRBJ1-2; V: TRBV5-1; D: -; DNA: TGCGCCAGCAGCTTGGAGGGGTCCCACTATGGCTACACCTTC; CDR3: CASSLEGSHYGYTF
size: once; J: TRBJ2-1; V: TRBV7-2; D: -; DNA: TGTGCCAGCAGCTTATCTCGGAGTGAGCAGTTCTTC; CDR3: CASSLSRSEQFF
size: -; J: TRBJ2-7; V: TRBV2; D: TRBD1; DNA: TGTGCCAGCATCAAGGGTCCAGGGGGCTCCTACGAGCAGTACTTC; CDR3: CASIKGPGGSYEQYF